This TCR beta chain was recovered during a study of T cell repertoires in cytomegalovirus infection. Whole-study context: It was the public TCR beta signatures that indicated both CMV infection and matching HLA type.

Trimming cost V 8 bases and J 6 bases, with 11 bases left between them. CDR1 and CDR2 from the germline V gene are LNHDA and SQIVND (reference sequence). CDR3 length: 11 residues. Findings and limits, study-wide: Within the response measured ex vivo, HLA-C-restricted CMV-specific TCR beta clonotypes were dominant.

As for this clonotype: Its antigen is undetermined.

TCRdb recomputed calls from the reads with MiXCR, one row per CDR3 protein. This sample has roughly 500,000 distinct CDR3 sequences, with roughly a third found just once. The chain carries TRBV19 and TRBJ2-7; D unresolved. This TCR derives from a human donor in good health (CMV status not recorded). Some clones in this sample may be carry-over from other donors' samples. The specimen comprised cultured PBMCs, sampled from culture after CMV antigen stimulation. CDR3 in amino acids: CASGAFFEQYF. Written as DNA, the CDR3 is TGTGCCAGTGGCGCATTTTTCGAGCAGTACTTC.